These T cell receptor beta chains were read from a single sample in a study of read filtering for tumor transcriptome and immune sequencing. MiXCR, applied by TCRdb to the reads, yields one record per CDR3 protein. The sample lists over 14,000 distinct CDR3 sequences, roughly 20% occurring once. The specimen sequenced was a population of CD138-negative cells sorted from bone marrow. The receptors were sampled from a donor at least 40 years old with multiple myeloma. Both conserved end residues are part of each CDR3. A D gene is named only where the DNA matches it firmly. Some rows have no size entry. The others give once, few or many, or a class for an expanded clone.

cdr3_nt: TGTGCCAGCAGCTTAGACGCGATGGCGGGATCCCAGTTCTTC
cdr3_aa: CASSLDAMAGSQFF
d_call: NA
j_call: TRBJ2-1
v_call: TRBV11-3
clone_size: few

cdr3_nt: TGCAGTGCTCGAGGACAGAACTACAATGAGCAGTTCTTC
cdr3_aa: CSARGQNYNEQFF
d_call: NA
j_call: TRBJ2-1
v_call: TRBV20-1
clone_size: many

cdr3_nt: TGTGCCAGTACGGGCGGGAACCATCAGCCCCAGCATTTT
cdr3_aa: CASTGGNHQPQHF
d_call: NA
j_call: TRBJ1-5
v_call: TRBV19
clone_size: NA

cdr3_nt: TGTGCCAGCAGTGAAGGCGGGGGCACAGATACGCAGTATTTT
cdr3_aa: CASSEGGGTDTQYF
d_call: NA
j_call: TRBJ2-3
v_call: TRBV2
clone_size: few

cdr3_nt: TGTGCCAGCAGCTTAGGGGGGGCAGAGGATTCACCCCTCCACTTT
cdr3_aa: CASSLGGAEDSPLHF
d_call: NA
j_call: TRBJ1-6
v_call: TRBV7-6
clone_size: few

cdr3_nt: TGTGCCAGCAACTCCAAGGACGCGGGGTTCCCCCGGGCCGGGGAGCTGTTTTTT
cdr3_aa: CASNSKDAGFPRAGELFF
d_call: NA
j_call: TRBJ2-2
v_call: TRBV3-1
clone_size: NA

cdr3_nt: TGTGCCAGCAGCTTAGGAGATGGGGCCAACGTCCTGACTTTC
cdr3_aa: CASSLGDGANVLTF
d_call: NA
j_call: TRBJ2-6
v_call: TRBV11-2
clone_size: NA

cdr3_nt: TGTGCCAGCGGGAGGGATCAGCCCCAGCATTTT
cdr3_aa: CASGRDQPQHF
d_call: NA
j_call: TRBJ1-5
v_call: TRBV3-1
clone_size: many

cdr3_nt: TGTGCCAGCAGCTTGAGGGAGTCCTACGAGCAGTACTTC
cdr3_aa: CASSLRESYEQYF
d_call: NA
j_call: TRBJ2-7
v_call: TRBV7-2
clone_size: NA

cdr3_nt: TGTGCCAGCAGTCAAACCGGACTAGCGGGGAAAGATACGCAGTATTTT
cdr3_aa: CASSQTGLAGKDTQYF
d_call: TRBD2
j_call: TRBJ2-3
v_call: TRBV2
clone_size: many

cdr3_nt: TGCGCCAGCAGCTTTGCGGCACGCTCACTCTCCAGCTATGGCTACACCTTC
cdr3_aa: CASSFAARSLSSYGYTF
d_call: NA
j_call: TRBJ1-2
v_call: TRBV4-1
clone_size: many

cdr3_nt: TGCAGTGCTCGGGGTCGCGGGGGGGGCTACGAGCAGTACTTC
cdr3_aa: CSARGRGGGYEQYF
d_call: TRBD2
j_call: TRBJ2-7
v_call: TRBV20-1
clone_size: many

cdr3_nt: TGTGCCAGCAGTTACTCCCAGCAAGCTTTCTTT
cdr3_aa: CASSYSQQAFF
d_call: NA
j_call: TRBJ1-1
v_call: TRBV6-2/TRBV6-3
clone_size: many

cdr3_nt: TGCGCCAGCAGCTTGGCCGGGACTAGCGGGGGGTACGAGCAGTACTTC
cdr3_aa: CASSLAGTSGGYEQYF
d_call: TRBD2
j_call: TRBJ2-7
v_call: TRBV5-1
clone_size: many

cdr3_nt: TGTGCCAGCAGCTTAGCCACAGGGGAGACTGAAGCTTTCTTT
cdr3_aa: CASSLATGETEAFF
d_call: TRBD1
j_call: TRBJ1-1
v_call: TRBV7-8
clone_size: NA

cdr3_nt: TGCAGTGCTAGGGGCGGGAGCACAGATACGCAGTATTTT
cdr3_aa: CSARGGSTDTQYF
d_call: NA
j_call: TRBJ2-3
v_call: TRBV20-1
clone_size: many

cdr3_nt: TGCAGCGTCAGGACAGTTAGAAACGTGAACACTGAAGCTTTCTTT
cdr3_aa: CSVRTVRNVNTEAFF
d_call: NA
j_call: TRBJ1-1
v_call: TRBV29-1
clone_size: NA

cdr3_nt: TGTGCCTGGAGAACACCAAATCAGCCCCAGCATTTT
cdr3_aa: CAWRTPNQPQHF
d_call: NA
j_call: TRBJ1-5
v_call: TRBV30
clone_size: NA

cdr3_nt: TGTGCCAGCAGTGAGAAGTCAGGAGCTCGACACGAGCAGTACTTC
cdr3_aa: CASSEKSGARHEQYF
d_call: NA
j_call: TRBJ2-7
v_call: TRBV2
clone_size: many

cdr3_nt: TGTGCCAGCAGCTTACAGGGACTAGCGGGAGGGACCGGGGAGCTGTTTTTT
cdr3_aa: CASSLQGLAGGTGELFF
d_call: TRBD2
j_call: TRBJ2-2
v_call: TRBV7-2
clone_size: NA

cdr3_nt: TGTGCCAGCAGTGAAGACGAGAGTTACGAATCCGAGCAGTACTTC
cdr3_aa: CASSEDESYESEQYF
d_call: NA
j_call: TRBJ2-7
v_call: TRBV25-1
clone_size: many

cdr3_nt: TGCAGCGTTGAATTGGGCGGGGAGATCCAAGAGACCCAGTACTTC
cdr3_aa: CSVELGGEIQETQYF
d_call: NA
j_call: TRBJ2-5
v_call: TRBV29-1
clone_size: many

cdr3_nt: TGTGCCAGCAGCTTAGCGGGGGGGGTTGCCTACGAGCAGTACTTC
cdr3_aa: CASSLAGGVAYEQYF
d_call: TRBD2
j_call: TRBJ2-7
v_call: TRBV7-2
clone_size: NA

cdr3_nt: TGTGCTAGTGGTCGAACAGGGCTCCAGACCCAGTACTTC
cdr3_aa: CASGRTGLQTQYF
d_call: NA
j_call: TRBJ2-5
v_call: TRBV12-5
clone_size: NA

cdr3_nt: TGTGCCAGCAGTCATTTGAGGGACACCTTAAACTATGGCTACACCTTC
cdr3_aa: CASSHLRDTLNYGYTF
d_call: NA
j_call: TRBJ1-2
v_call: TRBV7-2
clone_size: few

cdr3_nt: TGTGCCAGCAGCTTCAGCGGATACTCCTACAATGAGCAGTTCTTC
cdr3_aa: CASSFSGYSYNEQFF
d_call: NA
j_call: TRBJ2-1
v_call: TRBV7-2
clone_size: many

cdr3_nt: TGCGCCAGCAGCCAAGATCCGCTTTCGGGGACCCAGTACTTC
cdr3_aa: CASSQDPLSGTQYF
d_call: NA
j_call: TRBJ2-5
v_call: TRBV4-1
clone_size: NA

cdr3_nt: TGTGCCAGTAAGCATCCTGGGGCCAACGTCCTGACTTTC
cdr3_aa: CASKHPGANVLTF
d_call: NA
j_call: TRBJ2-6
v_call: TRBV19
clone_size: few

cdr3_nt: TGCGCAAGCATAGGGGAGACCTACGAGCAGTACTTC
cdr3_aa: CASIGETYEQYF
d_call: NA
j_call: TRBJ2-7
v_call: TRBV3-1
clone_size: many

cdr3_nt: TGCGCCAGTAGTGAGTTCTGGGGGCACACCGGGGAGCTGTTTTTT
cdr3_aa: CASSEFWGHTGELFF
d_call: NA
j_call: TRBJ2-2
v_call: TRBV10-1
clone_size: NA